This entry is about one T cell receptor beta chain. What it binds is unknown. Looked up from germline, CDR1 is MDHEN and CDR2 is SYDVKM. The CDR3 consists of 15 residues. V shed 4 bases, J shed 3 bases, and the junction held 7 bases outside the gene matches. The sample belongs to a study of T cell responses to AZD1222 COVID-19 vaccine. Study-level results: Repertoires were obtained solely post-peak T cell response.

Using immunoSEQ multiplex PCR, the repertoire was profiled, and TCRdb retains in-frame clones only, with some absent. Among about 74,000 clones listed, approximately 89% were seen once. The chain joins TRBV28 to TRBJ2-7; 9 bases fit TRBD2. The sequence came from an adult who received the AZD1222 COVID-19 vaccine. This specimen was peripheral blood, taken 28 days after the second AZD1222 dose. In DNA, the CDR3 is TGTGCCAGCAGTTGGGGACTAGCCACAAGCTACGAGCAGTACTTC. As protein: CASSWGLATSYEQYF.